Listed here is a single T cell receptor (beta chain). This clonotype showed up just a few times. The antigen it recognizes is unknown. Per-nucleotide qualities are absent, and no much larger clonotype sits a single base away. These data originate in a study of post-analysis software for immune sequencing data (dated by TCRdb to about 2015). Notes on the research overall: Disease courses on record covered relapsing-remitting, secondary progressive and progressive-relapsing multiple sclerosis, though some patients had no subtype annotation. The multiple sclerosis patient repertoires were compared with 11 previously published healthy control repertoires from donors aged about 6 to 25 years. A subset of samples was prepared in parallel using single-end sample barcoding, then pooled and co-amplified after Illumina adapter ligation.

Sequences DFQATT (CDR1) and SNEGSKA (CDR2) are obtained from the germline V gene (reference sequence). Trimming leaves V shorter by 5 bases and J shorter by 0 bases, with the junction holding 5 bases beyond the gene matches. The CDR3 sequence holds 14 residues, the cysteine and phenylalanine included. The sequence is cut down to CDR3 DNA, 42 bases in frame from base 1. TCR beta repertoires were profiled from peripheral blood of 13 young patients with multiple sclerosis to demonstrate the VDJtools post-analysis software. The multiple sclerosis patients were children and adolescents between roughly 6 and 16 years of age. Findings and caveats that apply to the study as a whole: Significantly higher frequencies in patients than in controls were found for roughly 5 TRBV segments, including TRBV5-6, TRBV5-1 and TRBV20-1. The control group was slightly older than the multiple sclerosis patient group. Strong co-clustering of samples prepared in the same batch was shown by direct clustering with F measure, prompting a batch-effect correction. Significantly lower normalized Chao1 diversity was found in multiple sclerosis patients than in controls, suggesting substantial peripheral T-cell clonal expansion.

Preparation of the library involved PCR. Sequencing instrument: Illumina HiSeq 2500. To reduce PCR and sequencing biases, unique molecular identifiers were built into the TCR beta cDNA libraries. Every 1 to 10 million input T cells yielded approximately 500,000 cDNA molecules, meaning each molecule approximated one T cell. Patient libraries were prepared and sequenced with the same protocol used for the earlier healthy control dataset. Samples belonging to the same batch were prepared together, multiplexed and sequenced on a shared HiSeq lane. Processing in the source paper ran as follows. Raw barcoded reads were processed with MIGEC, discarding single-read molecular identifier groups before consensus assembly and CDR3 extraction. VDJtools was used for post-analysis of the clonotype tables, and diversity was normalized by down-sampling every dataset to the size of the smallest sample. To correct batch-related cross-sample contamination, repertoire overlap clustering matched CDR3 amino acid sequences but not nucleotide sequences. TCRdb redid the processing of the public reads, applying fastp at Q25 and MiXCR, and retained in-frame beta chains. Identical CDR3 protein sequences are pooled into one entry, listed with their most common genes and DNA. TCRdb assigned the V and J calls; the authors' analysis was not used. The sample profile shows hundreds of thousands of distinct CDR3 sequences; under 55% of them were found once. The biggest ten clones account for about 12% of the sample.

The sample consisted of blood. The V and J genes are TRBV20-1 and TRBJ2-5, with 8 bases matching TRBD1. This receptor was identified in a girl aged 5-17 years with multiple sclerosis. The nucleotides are TGCAGTGCTGCAGGGGGCCTGTACCAAGAGACCCAGTACTTC. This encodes CSAAGGLYQETQYF.